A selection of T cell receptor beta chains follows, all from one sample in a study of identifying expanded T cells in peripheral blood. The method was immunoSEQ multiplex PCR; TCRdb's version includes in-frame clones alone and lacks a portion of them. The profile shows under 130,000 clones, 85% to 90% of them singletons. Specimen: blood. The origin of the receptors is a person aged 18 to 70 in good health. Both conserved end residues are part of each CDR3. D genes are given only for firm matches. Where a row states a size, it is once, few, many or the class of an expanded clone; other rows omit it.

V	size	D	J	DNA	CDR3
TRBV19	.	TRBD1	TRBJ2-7	TGTGCCAGTAGCAGCGGACAGGGTGGTTGGTACGAGCAGTACTTC	CASSSGQGGWYEQYF
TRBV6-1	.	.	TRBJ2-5	TGTGCCAGCAGTGAAGCGACCTACTTACCCAGGGGAGAGACCCAGTACTTC	CASSEATYLPRGETQYF
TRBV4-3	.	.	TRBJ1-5	TGCGCCAGCAGCCAAGACCCAAATCAGCCCCAGCATTTT	CASSQDPNQPQHF
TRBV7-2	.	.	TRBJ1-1	TGTGCCAGCCTAGCCCGCCGGGCTGAAGCTTTCTTT	CASLARRAEAFF
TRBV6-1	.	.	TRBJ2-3	TGTGCCAGCGTGAGGGCAACAATGTCCACAGATACGCAGTATTTT	CASVRATMSTDTQYF
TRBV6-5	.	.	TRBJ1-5	TGTGCCAGCAGTTCAAGCAGTAGCAATCAGCCCCAGCATTTT	CASSSSSSNQPQHF
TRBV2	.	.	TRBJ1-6	TGTGCCAGCAGCCGAGGGCGGGGGTCACCCCTCCACTTT	CASSRGRGSPLHF
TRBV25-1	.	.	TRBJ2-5	TGTGCCAGCAGTGAAACCTACGGGCCCCAAGAGACCCAGTACTTC	CASSETYGPQETQYF
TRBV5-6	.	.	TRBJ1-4	TGTGCCAGCAGCCGAAAGCGACAGGTCGGGATCGGTGGAAAACTGTTTTTT	CASSRKRQVGIGGKLFF
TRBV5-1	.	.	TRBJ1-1	TGCGCCAGCAGCTTGGGGCAGGGTCGGGGTGAAGCTTTCTTT	CASSLGQGRGEAFF
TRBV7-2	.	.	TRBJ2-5	TGTGCCAGCAGCCAACGGACCCCTCAGACCCAGTACTTC	CASSQRTPQTQYF
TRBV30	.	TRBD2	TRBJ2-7	TGTGCCTGGGCCCGTCTTGTGGCGGGGGGGACTACCTACGAGCAGTACTTC	CAWARLVAGGTTYEQYF
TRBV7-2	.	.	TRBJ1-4	TGTGCCAGCAGCCCCGGGCCCTCAACTAATGAAAAACTGTTTTTT	CASSPGPSTNEKLFF
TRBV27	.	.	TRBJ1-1	TGTGCCAGCAGGGGCTGGGCGCGGGGCAACACTGAAGCTTTCTTT	CASRGWARGNTEAFF
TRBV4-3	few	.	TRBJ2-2	TGCGCCAGCAGCCAAGAGTACTTTAACACCGGGGAGCTGTTTTTT	CASSQEYFNTGELFF
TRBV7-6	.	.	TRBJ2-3	TGTGCCAGCAGCCCAACCCCCGCGGGGGGACAGGCCATCACAGATACGCAGTATTTT	CASSPTPAGGQAITDTQYF
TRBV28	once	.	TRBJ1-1	TGTGCCAGCAGTTTACTTACAGGAGACACTGAAGCTTTCTTT	CASSLLTGDTEAFF
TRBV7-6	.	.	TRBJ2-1	TGTGCCAGCAGCTTAGATCTGGGGGCGAGTGAGCAGTTCTTC	CASSLDLGASEQFF
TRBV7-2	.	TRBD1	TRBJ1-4	TGTGCCAGCAGCCTCGGGACAGGGAAGGAAAAACTGTTTTTT	CASSLGTGKEKLFF
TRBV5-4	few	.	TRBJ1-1	TGTGCCAGCAGCTACGGGAGCACTGAAGCTTTCTTT	CASSYGSTEAFF
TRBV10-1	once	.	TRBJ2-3	TGCGCCAGCAGTGAGTCTGCGGGGCCTATCACAGATACGCAGTATTTT	CASSESAGPITDTQYF
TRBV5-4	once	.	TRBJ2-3	TGTGCCAGCAGCTTGAGAAGCGGTGACACAGATACGCAGTATTTT	CASSLRSGDTDTQYF
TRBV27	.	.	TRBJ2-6	TGTGCCAGCAGCCTCAGGGAATCTGGGGCCAACGTCCTGACTTTC	CASSLRESGANVLTF
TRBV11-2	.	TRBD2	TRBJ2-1	TGTGCCAGCAGCCCCGTCCCGGGACTAGCGGGGGAGCAGTTCTTC	CASSPVPGLAGEQFF